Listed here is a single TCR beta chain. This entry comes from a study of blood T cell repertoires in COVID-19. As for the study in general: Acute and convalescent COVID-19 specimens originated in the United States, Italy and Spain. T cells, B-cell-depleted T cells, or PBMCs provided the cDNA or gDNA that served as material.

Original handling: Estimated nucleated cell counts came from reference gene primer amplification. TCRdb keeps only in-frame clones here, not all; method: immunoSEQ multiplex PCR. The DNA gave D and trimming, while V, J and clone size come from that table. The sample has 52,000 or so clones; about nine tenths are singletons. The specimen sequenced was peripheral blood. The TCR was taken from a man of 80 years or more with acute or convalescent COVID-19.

CDR3 sequence reads: CASSLSSPLHF. The CDR3 nucleotides are TGTGCCAGCAGCCTTAGTTCACCCCTCCACTTT. The gene calls are TRBV7-8 and TRBJ1-6; D remains ambiguous. Germline V CDR1 and CDR2: SGHVS, FQNEAQ. V was trimmed by 5 bases and J by 9 bases, leaving 5 bases between them. The CDR3 totals 11 residues.